This TCR beta chain was obtained from a study of regulatory T cells in long-lasting Graves disease. According to the study, TCR beta libraries were built with iRepertoire HTBI primers and CDR3-region Arm-PCR. TCRdb recomputed calls from the multiplex PCR reads with MiXCR, one row per CDR3 protein. This sample has approximately 460,000 distinct CDR3 sequences, with 15% to 20% found just once. As for time point: newly diagnosed GD, antithyroid drugs for less than 3 months. From RNA extracted from PBMCs, the TCR library was made. Recruitment took place at an endocrinology department in Xi'an, China. V lost 1 base to trimming and J lost 7 bases; unmatched junction nucleotides: 13. The CDR3 is 18 residues long. The germline gives CDR1 LGHDT, CDR2 YNNKEL (reference sequence). This clonotype was detected many times. These sequences were also reported in another study, on T cells in Graves' hyperthyroidism and ophthalmopathy. This second report adds: HTBI primers drove first-round RT-PCR of the TCR CDR3. A 13 V-J signature model discriminated ophthalmopathy versus stable hyperthyroidism.

This receptor was obtained from a woman in her twenties or thirties with Graves disease. The chain recombines TRBV3-1 with TRBJ2-7; 13 nucleotides align to TRBD2. Specimen: peripheral blood mononuclear cells (PBMCs), collected at new diagnosis, from a patient treated with antithyroid drugs. The CDR3 protein is CASSQGLLTSGRPGEQYF. In nucleotides, the CDR3 is TGTGCCAGCAGCCAAGGACTGCTGACTAGCGGGAGGCCGGGTGAGCAGTACTTC.